This T cell receptor (beta chain) was sequenced in a study of technical replicates of blood from a handful of donors. Germline V gives CDR1 SEHNR, CDR2 FQNEAQ (reference sequence). V gave up 5 bases and J gave up 6 bases, with 24 bases separating them. The CDR3 covers 17 residues. TCRdb's table, derived via immunoSEQ multiplex PCR, lists solely in-frame clones and lacks some. Among 95,000 to 100,000 clones listed, more than 90% were seen once. Source material: T cells isolated from PBMCs. J is TRBJ2-3 and V is TRBV7-9; tentatively, D is TRBD1 (7 bases). The TCR originated in a human donor in good health. CDR3 sequence: CASSNLRGRARGDTQYF. CDR3 bases: TGTGCCAGCAGCAACTTACGGGGGCGCGCCAGGGGGGATACGCAGTATTTT.